This T cell receptor (beta chain) derives from a study of neurological immune-mediated disorders. Whole-study results and caveats: Expanded clones shared no identical CDR3 amino acid sequences across subjects, which suggested private TCR-beta repertoires in all groups.

This sample's time point: technical triplicate 2. In germline, CDR1 is MNHNS, CDR2 SASEGT. The CDR3 consists of 15 residues. V shed 1 base and J 1 base; nucleotides not matched to a gene: 1. As for the cDNA, it was generated by 5'RACE with 10-nucleotide random UMIs. TCRdb itself ran the 5' RACE reads through MiXCR, one entry per CDR3 protein. Of about 59,000 distinct CDR3 sequences in the sample, less than 25% are singletons; the top ten hold around 4.5%. This clonotype occurred many times. Its specificity is unknown. This chain connects TRBV6-1 to TRBJ1-5; TRBD1 aligns across 7 bases. Sequenced input: PBMCs. The TCR sequence derives from a man aged 60 to 75 with HTLV-1-associated myelopathy (HAM/TSP). The chain's CDR3 is CASSEGGQSNQPQHF. CDR3 nucleotide sequence: TGTGCCAGCAGTGAAGGGGGACAGAGCAATCAGCCCCAGCATTTT.